Each of the 6 T cell receptor beta chains below was sequenced from the same sample in a study of cytomegalovirus exposure and HLA in healthy donors. Amplification used 60 Vbeta primers and 13 Jbeta primers. Method: immunoSEQ multiplex PCR; TCRdb's copy keeps in-frame clones and lacks some. The sample contains roughly 100,000 clones, roughly two thirds of which appear only once. The sequenced sample was PBMCs. The receptors here all came from a man between 35 and 55 years old in good health and CMV-seronegative.

This chain joins TRBV29-1 and TRBJ2-1, with D possibly being TRBD2 (6 bases). The CDR3 covers 12 residues. Trimming removed 0 bases from V and 13 bases from J, with 13 bases in between. Germline CDR1 SQVTM, CDR2 ANQGSEA. In DNA, the CDR3 is TGCAGCGTTGAAGATCCGGGGGTAGTTCAGTTCTTC. This sequence encodes CSVEDPGVVQFF.

J is TRBJ2-1 and V is TRBV7-9; D might be TRBD2 (5 bases). Germline assignment: CDR1 SEHNR and CDR2 FQNEAQ (reference sequence). CDR3 length equals 13 residues. Trimming shortened V by 4 bases and J by 6 bases, and 10 bases separated the two germline ends. In DNA form, the CDR3 reads TGTGCCAGCAGCTCCCCGGGGAGCAATGAGCAGTTCTTC. Amino acids: CASSSPGSNEQFF.

CDR3 region: CASNGGPYGYTF. The DNA of the CDR3 is TGTGCCAGTAATGGCGGCCCCTATGGCTACACCTTC. The chain carries TRBV19 and TRBJ1-2; D not certain. V lost 7 bases to trimming and J lost 4 bases, with 10 bases between them. The CDR3 sequence is 12 residues long. From germline, CDR1 is LNHDA and CDR2 SQIVND (reference sequence).

The rearrangement links TRBV19 to TRBJ1-4, with TRBD1 matching over 7 bases. CDR1 and CDR2 from the germline V gene are LNHDA and SQIVND (reference sequence). This CDR3 is built from 15 residues. Unmatched junction bases numbered 7, after V lost 6 bases and J lost 3 bases. DNA of the CDR3: TGTGCCAGTAGACACGACAGGGCGGCTAATGAAAAACTGTTTTTT. Translation gives CASRHDRAANEKLFF.

This chain uses TRBV12-2 with TRBJ2-7; TRBD2 is the table's D call, not checked against the DNA. TRBV12-2 is a pseudogene. This CDR3 is built from 18 residues. In DNA form, the CDR3 reads TGTGCAAGTCGCTTAGCGCTTCTAGCGGGGGCCATCTCCTACGAGCAGTACTTC. Encoded protein: CASRLALLAGAISYEQYF.

The chain carries TRBV19 and TRBJ2-7; the match to TRBD2 covers 11 bases. V was clipped by 3 bases and J by 6 bases; unmatched bases: 10. Germline V gene lookup returns CDR1 LNHDA and CDR2 SQIVND (reference sequence). This CDR3 has 16 residues. The CDR3 DNA reads TGTGCCAGTAGTATTTTGACTAGCGGGGCCCGGGGCGAGCAGTACTTC. As protein: CASSILTSGARGEQYF.